Following are 19 T cell receptor beta chains from one sample sequenced in a study of siplizumab effects on memory and regulatory T cells. Clones were sequenced by immunoSEQ multiplex PCR, and TCRdb holds only the in-frame ones, with some missing. The repertoire holds some 75,000 clones, with 90% to 95% as singletons. Sequencing was carried out using CD8+ T cells sorted from blood. These receptors all stem from a human donor in good health.

Only a few counts were recorded for this clone. This chain uses TRBV27 with TRBJ2-3; TRBD2 matches 10 bases. The germline V gene encodes CDR1 MNHEY and CDR2 SMNVEV (reference sequence). V gave up 7 bases and J gave up 4 bases; unmatched junction bases: 14. The CDR3 has 17 amino acids. The DNA for the CDR3 is TGTGCCAGCAATCCCTATTTGGGACTAGCGAGACCAGATACGCAGTATTTT. As protein: CASNPYLGLARPDTQYF.

The chain recombines TRBV4-1 with TRBJ1-1, with 10 bases fitting TRBD1. Trimming cost V 4 bases and J 3 bases; bases outside gene matches: 5. Germline values: CDR1 MGHRA, CDR2 YSYEKL. The CDR3 is 15 amino acids. Here the CDR3 DNA reads TGCGCCAGCAGCCTCCGAGGGACAGGGGACACTGAAGCTTTCTTT. This encodes CASSLRGTGDTEAFF.

This clone was seen a single time. The chain is built from TRBV6-1 and TRBJ1-4; D ambiguous. Germline loops: CDR1 MNHNS, CDR2 SASEGT. Between the trimmed V and J ends, which lost 4 bases and 2 bases, there was a span of 14 bases. The CDR3 sequence is 16 residues long. CDR3 sequence (DNA): TGTGCCAGCAGTGTTTGGACCGAGGGTACTAATGAAAAACTGTTTTTT. Translated: CASSVWTEGTNEKLFF.

The rearrangement uses TRBV28 and TRBJ2-3, with a tentative D call TRBD2 (6 bases). CDR1 and CDR2 (germline): MDHEN, SYDVKM. Trimming cost V 3 bases and J 3 bases, with 13 bases left between them. The CDR3 has 15 amino acids. The CDR3: CASSLILGGTDTQYF. The DNA for the CDR3 is TGTGCCAGCAGTTTGATCTTGGGGGGAACAGATACGCAGTATTTT.

The chain has TRBV12-5 and TRBJ2-1, with D possibly matching TRBD2 (5 bases). Between the trimmed V and J ends, which lost 1 base and 1 base, there was a span of 11 bases. This CDR3 is 16 amino acids long. Per the germline V gene, CDR1 is LGHNT and CDR2 is FRNRAP. The CDR3 here is CASGLGLGASYNEQFF. The CDR3 DNA is TGTGCTAGTGGTTTGGGGCTGGGAGCTTCCTACAATGAGCAGTTCTTC.

The chain joins TRBV29-1 to TRBJ1-6; 7 bases line up with TRBD1. The germline CDR1 and CDR2 sequences are SQVTM and ANQGSEA. The V gene end was trimmed by 2 bases and the J gene end by 8 bases; junction bases not matched to a gene: 3. The CDR3 consists of 13 residues. CDR3 loop: CSVETGADSPLHF. The CDR3 DNA reads TGCAGCGTTGAAACAGGGGCTGATTCACCCCTCCACTTT.

The chain recombines TRBV5-1 with TRBJ2-7; maybe TRBD2 (7 bases). CDR3 length equals 15 residues. V gave up 0 bases and J gave up 3 bases, with 13 bases separating them. Germline loops: CDR1 SGHRS, CDR2 YFSETQ. The DNA of the CDR3 is TGCGCCAGCAGCTTGGATGGCGGGGGCAGCTACGAGCAGTACTTC. Protein sequence: CASSLDGGGSYEQYF.

The chain employs TRBV19 and TRBJ1-1; D unclear. The CDR3 has 11 residues. V lost 7 bases and J lost 0, with 3 bases in between. The germline CDR1 and CDR2 sequences are LNHDA and SQIVND (reference sequence). The CDR3 DNA is TGTGCCAGTACCATGAACACTGAAGCTTTCTTT. Protein product: CASTMNTEAFF.

This clone was detected once. The chain has TRBV2 and TRBJ2-7; no clear D. The ends were cut back, 6 bases at V and 0 bases at J, with 6 bases in the middle. The CDR3 covers 12 residues. The germline V gene has CDR1 SNHLY and CDR2 FYNNEI. Here the CDR3 DNA reads TGTGCCAGCAGAGATTCCTCCTACGAGCAGTACTTC. Its protein is CASRDSSYEQYF.

V is TRBV6-5 and J is TRBJ2-1; 9 positions match TRBD2. J was trimmed by 6 bases and V by 2 bases; bases with no gene match: 8. The CDR3 length is 16 residues. Germline V lookup: CDR1 MNHEY, CDR2 SVGAGI. CDR3 coding DNA: TGTGCCAGCAGTTACGGGCGGGGGGGCTGGACCAATGAGCAGTTCTTC. Translated, it gives CASSYGRGGWTNEQFF.

The DNA for the CDR3 is TGTGCCTGGAGAGCGGGGGAGCACGGTGGCTACACCTTC. Its translation: CAWRAGEHGGYTF. The V call is TRBV30, the J call TRBJ1-2; maybe TRBD1 (5 bases). Trimming cost V 3 bases and J 7 bases, with 15 bases left between them. Germline CDR1 reads GTSNPN; CDR2 reads SVGIG (reference sequence). The length of the CDR3 is 13 residues.

CDR3 coding DNA: TGTGCCAGCAGCTTTTATAGCGGGGGGACCAATGAGCAGTTCTTC. This gives the protein CASSFYSGGTNEQFF. The V and J genes are TRBV13 and TRBJ2-1, with 10 bases fitting TRBD2. The CDR3 runs 15 residues. The V segment lost 3 bases and the J segment 6 bases; nucleotides outside the gene matches: 5. Germline CDR1 and CDR2: PRHDT and FYEKMQ (reference sequence).

The chain joins TRBV14 to TRBJ2-7; TRBD1 matches at 7 bases. Germline lookup yields CDR1 SGHDN and CDR2 FVKESK. The CDR3 is made up of 15 amino acids. V gave up 1 base and J gave up 0 bases; unmatched junction bases: 3. The CDR3: CASSQVSGGSYEQYF. Written as DNA, the CDR3 is TGTGCCAGCAGCCAAGTTTCAGGGGGCTCCTACGAGCAGTACTTC.

The rearrangement links TRBV19 to TRBJ2-1, with 12 bases aligning to TRBD2. Trimming removed 6 bases from V and 7 bases from J; junction bases left unmatched: 4. This CDR3 is built from 14 residues. In germline, CDR1 is LNHDA, CDR2 SQIVND (reference sequence). This CDR3 is CASSHGLAGNEQFF. In DNA, the CDR3 is TGTGCCAGTAGCCATGGACTAGCGGGAAATGAGCAGTTCTTC. Variable domain in full (rest from reference TRBV19 and TRBJ2-1): DGGITQSPKYLFRKEGQNVTLSCEQNLNHDAMYWYRQDPGQGLRLIYYSQIVNDFQKGDIAEGYSVSREKKESFPLTVTSAQKNPTAFYLCASSHGLAGNEQFFGPGTRLTVL.

This chain joins TRBV13 and TRBJ1-6, with 10 bases that match TRBD1. J was trimmed by 6 bases and V by 3 bases; bases with no gene match: 2. In germline, CDR1 is PRHDT, CDR2 FYEKMQ (reference sequence). The CDR3 has 15 residues. CDR3 region: CASSLGQGRNSPLHF. The DNA for the CDR3 is TGTGCCAGCAGCTTGGGACAGGGGCGTAATTCACCCCTCCACTTT.

The gene calls are TRBV27 and TRBJ2-1; the D gene is possibly TRBD2 (7 bases). This CDR3 contains 16 residues. Germline CDR1 and CDR2: MNHEY and SMNVEV (reference sequence). Trimming stripped 6 bases from V and 4 bases from J, with 19 bases between. CDR3 amino acids: CASSLRGGAGYNEQFF. The CDR3 DNA reads TGTGCCAGCAGCCTTCGTGGGGGGGCCGGGTACAATGAGCAGTTCTTC.

DNA of the CDR3: TGTGCCAGTAGTATACGGGACAGGGGTCTCGACGAGCAGTACTTC. It translates to CASSIRDRGLDEQYF. V usage is TRBV19 and J usage is TRBJ2-7, with TRBD1 matching 10 bases. After removal of 2 bases from V and 5 bases from J, the junction contained 6 bases not matched to a gene. Germline assignment: CDR1 LNHDA and CDR2 SQIVND (reference sequence). The length of the CDR3 is 15 residues.

The rearrangement joins TRBV4-1 to TRBJ1-1; the D gene is possibly TRBD1 (6 bases). This CDR3 has 16 amino acids. Trimming left V 0 bases short and J 0 bases short, with 11 bases between. Per germline, CDR1 MGHRA and CDR2 YSYEKL. The CDR3 here is CASSQEPGVVNTEAFF. The CDR3 nucleotides read TGCGCCAGCAGCCAAGAACCAGGGGTCGTGAACACTGAAGCTTTCTTT.

The chain combines TRBV15 with TRBJ2-5; maybe TRBD2 (5 bases). The CDR3 spans 13 residues. Germline CDR1 is LNHNV and CDR2 is YYDKDF (reference sequence). The V end lost 7 bases, the J end lost 2 bases, and 11 bases lay between the germline ends. The CDR3 sequence: CATTDGIQETQYF. CDR3 bases: TGTGCCACCACGGACGGGATACAAGAGACCCAGTACTTC.